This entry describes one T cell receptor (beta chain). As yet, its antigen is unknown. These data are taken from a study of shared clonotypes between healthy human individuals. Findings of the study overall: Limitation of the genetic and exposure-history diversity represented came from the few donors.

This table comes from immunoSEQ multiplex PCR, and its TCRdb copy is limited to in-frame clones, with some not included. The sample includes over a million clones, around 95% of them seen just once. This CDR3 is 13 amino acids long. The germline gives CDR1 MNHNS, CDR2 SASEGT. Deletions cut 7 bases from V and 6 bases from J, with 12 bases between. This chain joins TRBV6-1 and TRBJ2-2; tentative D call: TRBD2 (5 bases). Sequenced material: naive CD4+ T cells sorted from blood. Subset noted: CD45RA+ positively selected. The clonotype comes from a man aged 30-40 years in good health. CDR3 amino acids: CASNHRGSGELFF. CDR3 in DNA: TGTGCCAGCAACCATCGGGGATCCGGGGAGCTGTTTTTT.